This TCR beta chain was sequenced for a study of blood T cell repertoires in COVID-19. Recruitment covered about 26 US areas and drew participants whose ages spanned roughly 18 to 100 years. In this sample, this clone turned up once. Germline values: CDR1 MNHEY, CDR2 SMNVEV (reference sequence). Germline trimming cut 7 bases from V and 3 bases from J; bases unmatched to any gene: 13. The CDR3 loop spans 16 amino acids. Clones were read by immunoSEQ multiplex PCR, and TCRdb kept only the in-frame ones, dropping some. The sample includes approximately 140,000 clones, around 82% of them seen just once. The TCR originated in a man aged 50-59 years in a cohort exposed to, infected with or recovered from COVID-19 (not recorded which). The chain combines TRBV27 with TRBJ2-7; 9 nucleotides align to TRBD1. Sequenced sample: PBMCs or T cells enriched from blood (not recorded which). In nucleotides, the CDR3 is TGTGCCAGCACCTTAAGATCCGGGACAGGGTACTACGAGCAGTACTTC. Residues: CASTLRSGTGYYEQYF.